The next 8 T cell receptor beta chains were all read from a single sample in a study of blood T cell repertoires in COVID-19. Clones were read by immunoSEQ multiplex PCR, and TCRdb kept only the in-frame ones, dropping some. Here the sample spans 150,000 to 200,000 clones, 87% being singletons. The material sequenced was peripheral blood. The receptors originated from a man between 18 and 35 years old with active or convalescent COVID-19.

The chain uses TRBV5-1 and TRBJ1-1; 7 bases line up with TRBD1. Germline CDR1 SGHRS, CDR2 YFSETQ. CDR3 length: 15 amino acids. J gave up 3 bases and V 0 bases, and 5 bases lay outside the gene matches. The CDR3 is CASSLAGRGDTEAFF. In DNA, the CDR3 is TGCGCCAGCAGCTTGGCTGGCAGGGGGGACACTGAAGCTTTCTTT.

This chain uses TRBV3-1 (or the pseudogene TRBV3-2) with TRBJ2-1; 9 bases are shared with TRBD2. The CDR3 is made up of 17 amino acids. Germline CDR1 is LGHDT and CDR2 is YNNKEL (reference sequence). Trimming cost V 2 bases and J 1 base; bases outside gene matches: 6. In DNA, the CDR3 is TGTGCCAGCAGCCAATTTAGCGGGAGAGGGTCCTACAATGAGCAGTTCTTC. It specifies CASSQFSGRGSYNEQFF.

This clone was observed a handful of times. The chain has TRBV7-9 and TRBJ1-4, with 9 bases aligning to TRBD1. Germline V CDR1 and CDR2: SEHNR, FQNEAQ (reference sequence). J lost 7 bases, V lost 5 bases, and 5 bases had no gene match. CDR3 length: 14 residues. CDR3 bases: TGTGCCAGCAGCCCACAGGGGGCGGGTGAAAAACTGTTTTTT. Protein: CASSPQGAGEKLFF.

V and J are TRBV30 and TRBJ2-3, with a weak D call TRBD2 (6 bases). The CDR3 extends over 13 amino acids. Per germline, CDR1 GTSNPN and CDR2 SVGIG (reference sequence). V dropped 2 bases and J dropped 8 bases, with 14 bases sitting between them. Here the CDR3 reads CAWSPREAGTQYF. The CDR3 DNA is TGTGCCTGGAGTCCACGGGAAGCGGGTACGCAGTATTTT.

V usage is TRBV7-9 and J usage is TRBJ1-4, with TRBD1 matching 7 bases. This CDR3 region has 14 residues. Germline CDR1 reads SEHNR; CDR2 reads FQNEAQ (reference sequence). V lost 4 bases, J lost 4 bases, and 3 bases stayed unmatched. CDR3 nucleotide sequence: TGTGCCAGCAGCTGGACAGGCAATAATGAAAAACTGTTTTTT. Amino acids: CASSWTGNNEKLFF.

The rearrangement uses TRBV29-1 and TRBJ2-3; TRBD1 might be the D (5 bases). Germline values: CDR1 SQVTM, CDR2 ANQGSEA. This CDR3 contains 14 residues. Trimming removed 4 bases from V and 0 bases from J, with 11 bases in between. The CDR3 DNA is TGCAGCGTTGTAGGGGTGGCTAGCACAGATACGCAGTATTTT. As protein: CSVVGVASTDTQYF.

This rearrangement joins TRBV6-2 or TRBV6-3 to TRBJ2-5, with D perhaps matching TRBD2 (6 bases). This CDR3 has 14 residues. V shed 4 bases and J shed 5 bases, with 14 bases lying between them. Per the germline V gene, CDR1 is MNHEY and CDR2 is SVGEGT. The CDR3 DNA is TGTGCCAGCAGTTCGGAGGGTCCGGGGGAGACCCAGTACTTC. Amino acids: CASSSEGPGETQYF.

The CDR3, as DNA: TGTGCCTGGAGTGTACGGGGGGACGAGCAGTACTTC. Protein: CAWSVRGDEQYF. The chain uses TRBV30 and TRBJ2-7; 7 bases are a match to TRBD2. The V gene end was trimmed by 0 bases and the J gene end by 5 bases; junction bases not matched to a gene: 1. The CDR3 has 12 amino acids. The germline CDR1 and CDR2 sequences are GTSNPN and SVGIG (reference sequence).